Presented here are 17 T cell receptor beta chains from one specimen sequenced in a study of blood T cell repertoires in COVID-19. Repertoires were generated with immunoSEQ multiplex PCR, while TCRdb's copy carries only in-frame clones and drops some. The table has some 220,000 clones, more than 65% seen once. Sequenced input: peripheral blood. These receptors all stem from a woman aged 55-75 years with acute or convalescent COVID-19.

The genes are TRBV6-6 and TRBJ1-1; D gene uncertain. CDR1 is MNHNY and CDR2 is SVGAGI in the germline V gene (reference sequence). The V and J ends lost 5 bases and 1 base respectively, with 8 bases between them. The CDR3 loop spans 13 amino acids. CDR3: CASSSVQNTEAFF. The CDR3, as DNA: TGTGCCAGCAGTAGCGTCCAGAACACTGAAGCTTTCTTT.

The rearrangement joins TRBV5-4 to TRBJ2-3; TRBD1 aligns across 7 bases. The germline V gene has CDR1 SGHNT and CDR2 YYREEE (reference sequence). Germline trimming cut 4 bases from V and 4 bases from J; bases unmatched to any gene: 6. This CDR3 region has 14 residues. CDR3 DNA: TGTGCCAGCAGCCCAATGACAGGGTCAGATACGCAGTATTTT. This sequence encodes CASSPMTGSDTQYF.

This clone was observed a single time. The gene calls are TRBV15 and TRBJ1-1, with D possibly being TRBD1 (5 bases). CDR3 size: 14 residues. Germline loops: CDR1 LNHNV, CDR2 YYDKDF (reference sequence). Trimming left V 0 bases short and J 4 bases short, with 9 bases between. CDR3 in DNA: TGTGCCACCAGCAGAGAGCAGGGAGGCACTGAAGCTTTCTTT. Its protein product is CATSREQGGTEAFF.

The rearrangement links TRBV20-1 to TRBJ2-5; 7 nucleotides agree with TRBD2. V lost 0 bases and J lost 11; bases outside the gene matches: 3. The CDR3 is 11 amino acids. Germline CDR1 is DFQATT and CDR2 is SNEGSKA (reference sequence). CDR3 in DNA: TGCAGTGCTAGAGACAGCGGGAAACAGTACTTC. Amino acids: CSARDSGKQYF.

The chain uses TRBV7-8 and TRBJ2-1, with 12 bases identical to TRBD1. Trimming at V came to 4 bases and at J to 8 bases, leaving 6 bases not matched to a gene. Germline V gene data show CDR1 as SGHVS and CDR2 as FQNEAQ. There are 15 residues in the CDR3. CDR3: CASSSRDRGLYEQFF. The CDR3 DNA follows: TGTGCCAGCAGCTCCCGGGACAGGGGGCTGTATGAGCAGTTCTTC.

The chain recombines TRBV30 with TRBJ1-2, with D possibly matching TRBD1 (6 bases). Germline CDR1 is GTSNPN and CDR2 is SVGIG (reference sequence). Trimming removed 1 base at V and 1 base at J, with 13 bases between. The CDR3 has 15 residues. The CDR3 region has the DNA TGTGCCTGGAGTGCCACCGGACAGCTTAACTATGGCTACACCTTC. Translating it yields CAWSATGQLNYGYTF.

The chain has TRBV6-1 and TRBJ1-6; tentatively, D is TRBD1 (5 bases). The CDR3 sequence is 17 residues long. The germline V gene encodes CDR1 MNHNS and CDR2 SASEGT. Trimming cost V 6 bases and J 9 bases, with 24 bases left between them. DNA for the CDR3: TGTGCCAGCAGCGAAAACGAACGCTACGCTAGGGGTTCACCCCTCCACTTT. Translation gives CASSENERYARGSPLHF.

This clone is a singleton in its sample. V and J are TRBV5-4 and TRBJ2-2; D unclear. Trimming pared 4 bases from V and 6 bases from J, leaving 7 bases between. Germline V gene sequence: CDR1 SGHNT, CDR2 YYREEE (reference sequence). The CDR3 is made up of 12 amino acids. As DNA, the CDR3 is TGTGCCAGCAGCCAAGCCCCCGGGGAGCTGTTTTTT. It codes for CASSQAPGELFF.

This clone has only one observation. The V and J genes are TRBV5-1 and TRBJ2-7; 9 bases line up with TRBD2. After removal of 0 bases from V and 4 bases from J, the junction contained 2 bases not matched to a gene. The CDR3 covers 14 residues. Germline V gene lookup returns CDR1 SGHRS and CDR2 YFSETQ. Here the CDR3 DNA reads TGCGCCAGCAGCTTGGAACTAGCGGGTTACGAGCAGTACTTC. Translating gives CASSLELAGYEQYF.

J is TRBJ1-2 and V is TRBV6-6; D is perhaps TRBD1 (6 bases). The germline V gene has CDR1 MNHNY and CDR2 SVGAGI (reference sequence). V lost 0 bases, J lost 5 bases, and 7 bases lay in between. CDR3 length equals 13 residues. CDR3 in amino acids: CASSYSGAYGYTF. The CDR3 bases are TGTGCCAGCAGTTACTCGGGGGCTTATGGCTACACCTTC.

The genes are TRBV28 and TRBJ1-1; D is ambiguous. The germline V and J ends were trimmed by 2 bases and 3 bases, with 7 bases remaining between them. CDR1 is MDHEN and CDR2 is SYDVKM in the germline V gene. This CDR3 is built from 13 residues. The CDR3 loop reads CASSLTADTEAFF. Written as DNA, the CDR3 is TGTGCCAGCAGTTTAACAGCCGACACTGAAGCTTTCTTT.

The chain is built from TRBV19 and TRBJ1-4; D unclear. The CDR3 spans 13 residues. V was shortened by 5 bases and J by 4 bases, with 8 bases between the two germline ends. Germline V gene lookup returns CDR1 LNHDA and CDR2 SQIVND (reference sequence). The CDR3 reads CASSQIFNEKLFF. CDR3 nucleotide sequence: TGTGCCAGTAGTCAGATTTTTAATGAAAAACTGTTTTTT.

This clone is a singleton in its sample. This rearrangement joins TRBV6-1 to TRBJ1-2, with a weak D call TRBD1 (6 bases). The germline V and J ends were trimmed by 2 bases and 6 bases, with 13 bases remaining between them. The CDR3 has 14 amino acids. Germline-derived CDR1 and CDR2 are MNHNS and SASEGT. The CDR3, as DNA: TGTGCCAGCAGTGAAAGCGGGGCAGGGGATGGCTACACCTTC. This gives the protein CASSESGAGDGYTF.

V gene TRBV5-4 combines with J gene TRBJ1-6, with TRBD1 matching over 7 bases. The CDR3 has 14 amino acids. Losses at the gene ends were 4 bases for V and 7 bases for J; bases not matched to a gene: 5. Germline loops: CDR1 SGHNT, CDR2 YYREEE (reference sequence). This chain's CDR3 is CASSPGQPNSPLHF. The CDR3 nucleotides read TGTGCCAGCAGCCCGGGACAGCCAAATTCACCCCTCCACTTT.

V gene TRBV18 combines with J gene TRBJ2-1; TRBD2 aligns across 11 bases. CDR3 size: 12 residues. The germline gives CDR1 KGHSH, CDR2 LQKENI. Unmatched junction bases numbered 2, after V lost 6 bases and J lost 10 bases. The CDR3 DNA reads as TGTGCCAGCTCCCGGACTAGCGGGGAGCAGTTCTTC. This codes for CASSRTSGEQFF.

On this clone: The identical CDR3 is also encoded by other nucleotide sequences in the sample. The chain links TRBV5-1 to TRBJ1-2; D is possibly TRBD1 (5 bases). Per germline, CDR1 SGHRS and CDR2 YFSETQ. The V gene lost 4 bases and the J gene lost 1 base, with 14 bases spanning the gap. The CDR3 totals 15 residues. The CDR3 DNA reads TGCGCCAGCAGCCCAGGGACTGGGGTTAACTATGGCTACACCTTC. Translated: CASSPGTGVNYGYTF.

The chain has TRBV5-1 and TRBJ1-6; tentative D call: TRBD1 (5 bases). The CDR3 has 15 residues. The V and J ends lost 2 bases and 8 bases respectively, with 14 bases between them. The V gene's germline CDR1 is SGHRS and CDR2 YFSETQ. CDR3 DNA sequence: TGCGCCAGCAGCTTCGGAGCAGGGATAGATTCACCCCTCCACTTT. Amino acids: CASSFGAGIDSPLHF. The whole variable domain, remainder taken from reference TRBV5-1 and TRBJ1-6, is KAGVTQTPRYLIKTRGQQVTLSCSPISGHRSVSWYQQTPGQGLQFLFEYFSETQRNKGNFPGRFSGRQFSNSRSEMNVSTLELGDSALYLCASSFGAGIDSPLHFGNGTRLTVT.